What follows are 24 T cell receptor beta chains derived from one specimen sequenced in a study of blood T cell repertoires in COVID-19. Assay: immunoSEQ multiplex PCR; the TCRdb copy retains only in-frame clones and omits some. The sample has over 130,000 clones; 88% are singletons. The sample taken for sequencing was peripheral blood. These receptors came from a man aged 60 to 69 with active or convalescent COVID-19.

This sequence joins TRBV28 and TRBJ2-1; 7 bases match TRBD2. V shed 7 bases and J 0 bases; nucleotides not matched to a gene: 3. Germline V gives CDR1 MDHEN, CDR2 SYDVKM. The CDR3 runs 14 residues. The CDR3 here is CASKGGSSYNEQFF. The CDR3, as DNA: TGTGCCAGCAAGGGCGGGAGCTCCTACAATGAGCAGTTCTTC.

The J gene is TRBJ2-1, the V gene TRBV2, with 10 bases aligning to TRBD2. The germline CDR1 and CDR2 sequences are SNHLY and FYNNEI. V shed 11 bases, J shed 8 bases, and the junction held 9 bases outside the gene matches. The CDR3 is made up of 13 amino acids. CDR3 sequence reads: CAGSGGWIDEQFF. In nucleotides, the CDR3 is TGTGCCGGTAGCGGGGGGTGGATTGATGAGCAGTTCTTC.

CDR3 bases: TGTGCCACCAGTGACCCCCTGTCCCCGGGACAGGGAACCGGGGAGCTGTTTTTT. Translating gives CATSDPLSPGQGTGELFF. The chain employs TRBV24-1 and TRBJ2-2, with TRBD1 matching over 9 bases. Germline assignment: CDR1 KGHDR and CDR2 SFDVKD. Losses at the gene ends were 4 bases for V and 5 bases for J; bases not matched to a gene: 13. There are 18 residues in the CDR3.

The sample holds a few counts of this clone. The chain combines TRBV3-1 (or the pseudogene TRBV3-2) with TRBJ2-7; TRBD2 agrees at 14 bases. The CDR3 runs to 14 residues. V lost 4 bases, J lost 6 bases, and 2 bases stayed unmatched. The V gene's germline CDR1 is LGHDT and CDR2 YNNKEL (reference sequence). The CDR3 spells CASSRGLAGVEQYF. Here the CDR3 DNA reads TGTGCCAGCAGCCGGGGACTAGCGGGAGTCGAGCAGTACTTC.

The CDR3 is CASSQGGTSSLAKNIQYF. The CDR3 DNA reads as TGTGCCAGCAGCCAAGGAGGGACTAGCAGCTTAGCCAAAAACATTCAGTACTTC. The chain employs TRBV4-2 and TRBJ2-4; 9 nucleotides line up with TRBD2. The CDR3 is 18 residues long. V lost 1 base, J lost 0 bases, and 7 bases stayed unmatched. CDR1 LGHNA and CDR2 YNFKEQ come from the germline V gene.

There are a few counts of this clone. The J gene is TRBJ1-1, the V gene TRBV28, with TRBD1 as a possible D gene (5 bases). This CDR3 is 14 amino acids long. Trimming took off 2 bases at V and 3 bases at J, with 10 bases between the two ends. Germline lookup yields CDR1 MDHEN and CDR2 SYDVKM. The CDR3 protein is CASSLRGFDTEAFF. The CDR3 bases are TGTGCCAGCAGTTTAAGGGGTTTCGACACTGAAGCTTTCTTT.

A few counts support this clone. The V call is TRBV11-2, the J call TRBJ2-7; 10 bases are a match to TRBD2. J was trimmed by 6 bases and V by 3 bases; bases with no gene match: 2. The CDR3 covers 13 residues. Germline-derived CDR1 and CDR2 are SGHAT and FQNNGV. The CDR3 is CASSLSSGSEQYF. The CDR3 nucleotides are TGTGCCAGCAGCTTGTCTAGCGGGAGCGAGCAGTACTTC.

This clone was detected only once. CDR3 nucleotide sequence: TGTGCCAGCAGCTTAAATGGCGGATATAGCTACACCTTC. It specifies CASSLNGGYSYTF. V gene TRBV7-3 combines with J gene TRBJ1-2, with D uncertain. The germline gives CDR1 SGHTA, CDR2 FQGTGA. The CDR3 covers 13 residues. V lost 1 base and J 9 bases, leaving 12 bases between the germline ends.

This chain links TRBV6-5 with TRBJ2-1, with 7 nucleotides matching TRBD2. The CDR3 consists of 14 residues. Germline V gene sequence: CDR1 MNHEY, CDR2 SVGAGI. Trimming at V came to 6 bases and at J to 12 bases, leaving 14 bases not matched to a gene. Here the CDR3 DNA reads TGTGCCAGCAGGGGGGGTGGCTTCACGGGAGGGCAGTTCTTC. It is translated as CASRGGGFTGGQFF.

The CDR3 DNA is TGTGCCAGCACCGAGAGGACTAGCGGTTACAATGAGCAGTTCTTC. Translating gives CASTERTSGYNEQFF. This rearrangement joins TRBV28 to TRBJ2-1; TRBD2 matches at 10 bases. This CDR3 is built from 15 residues. Germline CDR1 reads MDHEN; CDR2 reads SYDVKM. V gave up 7 bases and J gave up 4 bases; unmatched junction bases: 7.

V gene TRBV7-3 combines with J gene TRBJ2-2; 15 bases align to TRBD2. V shed 2 bases, J shed 5 bases, and the junction held 9 bases outside the gene matches. The length of the CDR3 is 19 residues. CDR1 SGHTA and CDR2 FQGTGA come from the germline V gene. The DNA of the CDR3 is TGTGCCAGCAGCTTACCCCCCGGACTAGCGGGAGGGGGTACCGGGGAGCTGTTTTTT. Amino acid sequence: CASSLPPGLAGGGTGELFF.

V gene TRBV3-1 (or the pseudogene TRBV3-2) combines with J gene TRBJ1-2; the D is unclear. V dropped 4 bases and J dropped 2 bases, with 20 bases sitting between them. The germline CDR1 and CDR2 sequences are LGHDT and YNNKEL (reference sequence). This CDR3 is built from 17 residues. The CDR3 nucleotides read TGTGCCAGCAGCCCCCGCGGGAAAGGTTCCCAAAACTATGGCTACACCTTC. This sequence encodes CASSPRGKGSQNYGYTF.

This clone was seen a few times. The CDR3 protein is CASSGTSKDEQFF. CDR3 sequence (DNA): TGTGCCAGTAGTGGGACTAGCAAAGATGAGCAGTTCTTC. V is TRBV19 and J is TRBJ2-1; TRBD2 matches at 9 bases. The CDR3 runs 13 residues. V shed 5 bases and J 8 bases; nucleotides not matched to a gene: 4. The germline CDR1 and CDR2 sequences are LNHDA and SQIVND (reference sequence). The full variable domain, in which reference TRBV19 and TRBJ2-1 provide the parts outside the CDR3, is DGGITQSPKYLFRKEGQNVTLSCEQNLNHDAMYWYRQDPGQGLRLIYYSQIVNDFQKGDIAEGYSVSREKKESFPLTVTSAQKNPTAFYLCASSGTSKDEQFFGPGTRLTVL.

J is TRBJ2-3 and V is TRBV7-2; D uncertain. Germline lookup yields CDR1 SGHTA and CDR2 FQGNSA. V lost 2 bases and J lost 0, with 12 bases in between. The length of the CDR3 is 16 residues. CDR3 sequence: CASSLMSTTSTDTQYF. The CDR3 nucleotides are TGTGCCAGCAGCTTAATGTCTACCACTAGCACAGATACGCAGTATTTT. Filled out from reference TRBV7-2 and TRBJ2-3, the complete variable domain reads GAGVSQSPSNKVTEKGKDVELRCDPISGHTALYWYRQSLGQGLEFLIYFQGNSAPDKSGLPSDRFSAERTGGSVSTLTIQRTQQEDSAVYLCASSLMSTTSTDTQYFGPGTRLTVL.

V gene TRBV6-5 combines with J gene TRBJ1-1; a weak D match, TRBD1 (6 bases). Looked up from germline, CDR1 is MNHEY and CDR2 is SVGAGI. Trimming left V 2 bases short and J 1 base short, with 11 bases between. The CDR3 totals 15 residues. The CDR3 coding sequence is TGTGCCAGCAGTTACGGGGGACATCGGAACACTGAAGCTTTCTTT. This sequence encodes CASSYGGHRNTEAFF.

The chain recombines TRBV11-2 with TRBJ2-1, with D maybe TRBD2 (6 bases). The V and J ends lost 5 bases and 10 bases respectively, with 15 bases between them. CDR1 is SGHAT, CDR2 FQNNGV, per germline. The CDR3 has 13 residues. CDR3 nucleotide sequence: TGTGCCAGCAGCCCTCGAGCGGGTTTCGAGCAGTTCTTC. It specifies CASSPRAGFEQFF. The full variable domain, completed using reference TRBV11-2 and TRBJ2-1, is EAGVAQSPRYKIIEKRQSVAFWCNPISGHATLYWYQQILGQGPKLLIQFQNNGVVDDSQLPKDRFSAERLKGVDSTLKIQPAKLEDSAVYLCASSPRAGFEQFFGPGTRLTVL.

The chain uses TRBV2 and TRBJ1-5, with a weak D call TRBD1 (6 bases). Per the germline V gene, CDR1 is SNHLY and CDR2 is FYNNEI. This CDR3 contains 17 residues. V was cut by 5 bases and J by 1 base, with 18 bases left in between. The CDR3 DNA reads as TGTGCCAGCAGTCCCCTCGCGGGGGGCGTAAGCAATCAGCCCCAGCATTTT. It codes for CASSPLAGGVSNQPQHF.

The chain couples TRBV19 to TRBJ2-7; TRBD1 aligns across 7 bases. Germline V gives CDR1 LNHDA, CDR2 SQIVND (reference sequence). V lost 5 bases to trimming and J lost 4 bases; unmatched junction nucleotides: 5. The CDR3 has 13 residues. CDR3 amino acids: CASSVQQGYEQYF. In DNA, the CDR3 is TGTGCCAGTAGTGTGCAACAGGGGTACGAGCAGTACTTC. The whole variable domain, filled in from reference TRBV19 and TRBJ2-7, reads DGGITQSPKYLFRKEGQNVTLSCEQNLNHDAMYWYRQDPGQGLRLIYYSQIVNDFQKGDIAEGYSVSREKKESFPLTVTSAQKNPTAFYLCASSVQQGYEQYFGPGTRLTVT.

This clone was counted a single time. The rearrangement links TRBV29-1 to TRBJ2-5, with 7 bases lining up with TRBD1. Unmatched junction bases numbered 13, after V lost 4 bases and J lost 2 bases. CDR1 is SQVTM, CDR2 ANQGSEA, per germline. The CDR3 has 16 residues. The CDR3 DNA follows: TGCAGCGTTGTAGTACGGTCAGGGGGTTGGCAAGAGACCCAGTACTTC. This encodes CSVVVRSGGWQETQYF.

V usage is TRBV6-5 and J usage is TRBJ1-2, with 7 bases that match TRBD1. The CDR3 has 12 amino acids. Germline assignment: CDR1 MNHEY and CDR2 SVGAGI. V trimming: 6 bases; J trimming: 7 bases; junction bases outside the gene matches: 5. The CDR3 bases are TGTGCCAGCAGGCAGACAGGGAGTGGCTACACCTTC. Protein: CASRQTGSGYTF.

The chain recombines TRBV15 with TRBJ1-1, with D unresolved. The CDR3 has 14 residues. CDR1 and CDR2 (germline): LNHNV, YYDKDF (reference sequence). Trimming pared 0 bases from V and 1 base from J, leaving 6 bases between. CDR3 sequence (DNA): TGTGCCACCAGCAGAGATCCACAGAACACTGAAGCTTTCTTT. This translates into CATSRDPQNTEAFF.

This sequence joins TRBV6-5 and TRBJ2-7; 7 nucleotides line up with TRBD1. This CDR3 spans 15 amino acids. Germline-derived CDR1 and CDR2 are MNHEY and SVGAGI. V dropped 6 bases and J dropped 0; count of bases not matched to a gene: 8. This CDR3 reads CASRAGTDNSYEQYF. CDR3 nucleotides: TGTGCCAGCAGGGCCGGGACAGATAACTCCTACGAGCAGTACTTC.

The chain joins TRBV6-1 to TRBJ2-1, with D possibly being TRBD1 (6 bases). The V gene's germline CDR1 is MNHNS and CDR2 SASEGT. Trimming took off 2 bases at V and 4 bases at J, with 15 bases between the two ends. This CDR3 has 16 amino acids. As DNA, the CDR3 is TGTGCCAGCAGTGAACAGGGGATCGTTCCATACAATGAGCAGTTCTTC. Amino acids: CASSEQGIVPYNEQFF.

This clone was seen a single time. V gene TRBV5-4 combines with J gene TRBJ2-2, with 7 bases matching TRBD1. This CDR3 has 16 amino acids. Germline CDR1 and CDR2: SGHNT and YYREEE (reference sequence). Losses at the gene ends were 4 bases for V and 0 bases for J; bases not matched to a gene: 6. The CDR3 DNA is TGTGCCAGCAGCGGACCGGGACAGACGAACACCGGGGAGCTGTTTTTT. Encoded protein: CASSGPGQTNTGELFF.